This TCR beta chain is from a study of T cell responses to AZD1222 COVID-19 vaccine. CDR3 size: 14 residues. Per germline, CDR1 MDHEN and CDR2 SYDVKM. Trimming shortened V by 1 base and J by 2 bases, and 8 bases separated the two germline ends. Study results and caveats: Compared with day 0, the breadth and depth of the Spike-specific TCR repertoire rose significantly after two doses of AZD1222. Unmutated variant regions are reportedly the target of nearly half of TCRs that are spike-specific. Baseline serostatus was positive in only a handful of AZD1222 recipients. Donor demographics were predominantly white British with a female majority; clonal diversity may be underestimated.

Clones were read by immunoSEQ multiplex PCR, and TCRdb kept only the in-frame ones, dropping some. The sample carries over 150,000 clones, about 86% recorded once. As to this clone: Its antigen is unknown.

The receptor was derived from an adult in good health. The sequences come from peripheral blood, collected on day 0 of AZD1222 vaccination. The rearrangement uses TRBV28 and TRBJ1-1; no firm D call. For the CDR3, the DNA is TGTGCCAGCAGTTTATTGGGCTTTAACACTGAAGCTTTCTTT. It is translated as CASSLLGFNTEAFF.